One TCR beta chain is described in this entry. Its antigen is as yet unknown. The data belong to a study of cytomegalovirus exposure and HLA in healthy donors. CDR1 and CDR2 from the germline V gene are KGHSH and LQKENI. V lost 4 bases, J lost 5 bases, and 3 bases stayed unmatched. This CDR3 is built from 16 residues. PCR used 60 Vbeta primers and 13 Jbeta primers. TCRdb's copy holds only in-frame clones and misses some; the assay was immunoSEQ multiplex PCR. Among approximately 110,000 clones, roughly 79% were seen once, and the ten largest hold about 5.8%. Study-level points and caveats: After further analysis at a later stage, roughly 16,000 TCR beta sequences were associated with HLA alleles at 0.05 false discovery rate. Common viral pathogens were later found to be apparently linked to several of the most significant clusters. Reports indicated that the classifier achieved high specificity and sensitivity in diagnosing cytomegalovirus status. CMV serostatus was the only recorded immune exposure for donors.

V is TRBV18 and J is TRBJ2-2, with TRBD2 matching 14 bases. Sequenced material: PBMCs. This receptor was taken from a male donor in good health and CMV-seronegative. This chain's CDR3 is CASSQGLAGVTGELFF. CDR3 nucleotides: TGTGCCAGCTCACAGGGACTAGCGGGAGTTACCGGGGAGCTGTTTTTT.